The 10 T cell receptor beta chains below come from one sample, sequenced in a study of T-cell reconstitution after alpha-beta-depleted transplantation in children. Preparation of the TCRbeta library used unique molecular identifiers. Using its own MiXCR run on the PCR reads, TCRdb lists one record per CDR3 protein. Among a few hundred thousand distinct CDR3 sequences listed, around 20% were seen once. The sample was PBMCs, mostly from graft donor cells, taken 180 days after TCRalphabeta/CD19-depleted stem cell transplant. The receptors shown here come from a male patient aged 10 to 17 who had a stem cell transplant for acute lymphoblastic leukemia, so the T cells may come from the graft donor.

This clonotype came up a few times. The chain joins TRBV5-1 to TRBJ1-2, with unresolved D. The CDR3 covers 14 residues. The germline gives CDR1 SGHRS, CDR2 YFSETQ. The V end was cut by 2 bases, the J end by 2 bases, with 10 bases between. CDR3 DNA sequence: TGCGCCAGCAGCTTCGGCGGTTCCAACTATGGCTACACCTTC. As protein: CASSFGGSNYGYTF.

The V gene is TRBV5-1, the J gene TRBJ2-7; D might be TRBD1 (6 bases). The CDR3 spans 14 residues. Trimming stripped 3 bases from V and 3 bases from J, with 13 bases between. CDR1 is SGHRS and CDR2 is YFSETQ in the germline V gene. CDR3 sequence (DNA): TGCGCCAGCAGCTGGACAGTGCCCAACTACGAGCAGTACTTC. It yields the protein CASSWTVPNYEQYF.

This clonotype was recorded many times. The chain's CDR3 is CASSLRTRQETQYF. The CDR3, as DNA: TGTGCCAGCAGTTTACGGACCCGGCAAGAGACCCAGTACTTC. V gene TRBV12-3 or TRBV12-4 combines with J gene TRBJ2-5, with no clear D. The CDR3 is made up of 14 amino acids. V was pared by 2 bases and J by 2 bases, with 9 bases between.

The chain has TRBV5-1 and TRBJ2-7; maybe TRBD2 (5 bases). In germline, CDR1 is SGHRS, CDR2 YFSETQ. The V and J ends lost 4 bases and 6 bases respectively, with 14 bases between them. The CDR3 is 13 residues long. CDR3 region: CASSTWTAGEQYF. DNA of the CDR3: TGCGCCAGCAGCACTTGGACCGCGGGCGAGCAGTACTTC.

This clonotype occurred a few times. This chain connects TRBV6-2 or TRBV6-3 to TRBJ2-1; 9 bases are shared with TRBD2. The CDR3 has 20 amino acids. Germline values: CDR1 MNHEY, CDR2 SVGEGT. V dropped 6 bases and J dropped 0; count of bases not matched to a gene: 18. CDR3 residues: CASSSLGAGGPGSSYNEQFF. The CDR3 DNA reads TGTGCCAGCAGCTCCCTAGGGGCGGGAGGGCCTGGGAGCTCCTACAATGAGCAGTTCTTC.

This clonotype showed up just once. The J gene is TRBJ2-4, the V gene TRBV18; D is perhaps TRBD1 (6 bases). Germline V gives CDR1 KGHSH, CDR2 LQKENI. The CDR3 loop spans 16 amino acids. Trimming removed 4 bases at V and 0 bases at J, with 13 bases between. As DNA, the CDR3 is TGTGCCAGCTCACAAACAGGGAATCTAGCCAAAAACATTCAGTACTTC. This gives the protein CASSQTGNLAKNIQYF.

The sample holds a few counts of this clonotype. The V and J genes are TRBV5-1 and TRBJ1-2, with TRBD1 as a possible D gene (5 bases). Between the trimmed V and J ends, which lost 0 bases and 0 bases, there was a span of 9 bases. This CDR3 has 15 amino acids. CDR1 SGHRS and CDR2 YFSETQ come from the germline V gene. The CDR3 protein is CASSLGGLPNYGYTF. The CDR3 DNA sequence: TGCGCCAGCAGCTTGGGGGGCCTCCCTAACTATGGCTACACCTTC. Drawing the rest from reference TRBV5-1 and TRBJ1-2, the complete variable domain is KAGVTQTPRYLIKTRGQQVTLSCSPISGHRSVSWYQQTPGQGLQFLFEYFSETQRNKGNFPGRFSGRQFSNSRSEMNVSTLELGDSALYLCASSLGGLPNYGYTFGSGTRLTVV.

This clonotype was seen a few times. The gene calls are TRBV6-1 and TRBJ1-3; 8 bases agree with TRBD1. The V gene end was trimmed by 5 bases and the J gene end by 4 bases; junction bases not matched to a gene: 7. Germline values: CDR1 MNHNS, CDR2 SASEGT. The CDR3 length is 15 residues. The CDR3 here is CASSPRTGFGNTIYF. In DNA form, the CDR3 reads TGTGCCAGCAGTCCGCGGACAGGGTTCGGAAACACCATATATTTT.

There are a few counts of this clonotype. The chain carries TRBV9 and TRBJ1-3; D is perhaps TRBD1 (5 bases). Germline V lookup: CDR1 SGDLS, CDR2 YYNGEE. Trimming stripped 4 bases from V and 1 base from J, with 12 bases between. This CDR3 has 15 residues. In nucleotides, the CDR3 is TGTGCCAGCAGCCCAGCCGGGACGTCTGGAAACACCATATATTTT. As protein: CASSPAGTSGNTIYF.

V usage is TRBV5-1 and J usage is TRBJ2-7; D is unclear. Per the germline V gene, CDR1 is SGHRS and CDR2 is YFSETQ. The CDR3 totals 13 residues. V lost 0 bases to trimming and J lost 5 bases, with 9 bases between them. The CDR3 loop reads CASSLAVEDEQYF. The CDR3 bases are TGCGCCAGCAGCTTGGCCGTAGAAGACGAGCAGTACTTC.